This TCR beta chain was captured in a study of persistence of HIV-infected CD4 T cells. Findings of the study overall: TCR oligoclonality correlated with proviral oligoclonality in the same sorted populations. Compared with CD3/CD28-stimulated cells, CMV- and Gag-responding cells showed lower TCRbeta richness.

An overlapping HIV-1 Gag peptide pool stimulated these cells at 0.95 to 1 ug/peptide/mL. Sorting of responding CD4+ T cells relied on upregulated CD40 ligand together with CD69. CD8-depleted PBMCs were stimulated 15 to 20 hours with anti-CD28/CD49d costimulation, CD40-blocking antibody and enfuvirtide. The immunoSEQ assay was version 4, run in survey mode. Some clones are missing from TCRdb's copy, which holds only in-frame ones; the method was immunoSEQ multiplex PCR. The sample carries tens of thousands of clones, less than 85% recorded once. The V end lost 4 bases, the J end lost 0 bases, and 14 bases lay between the germline ends. Germline V gives CDR1 SGHRS, CDR2 YFSETQ. The CDR3 sequence is 16 residues long. Concerning this clone: What it binds is unknown.

This chain uses TRBV5-1 with TRBJ1-3; D is ambiguous. This sequence was found in an adult man with HIV who was CMV-seropositive. Sequencing used CD4+ T cells sorted from PBMCs after roughly 18-hour stimulation, obtained from a patient who received antiretroviral therapy. CDR3 sequence (DNA): TGCGCCAGCAGCAGTTTTGACGTCGACTCTGGAAACACCATATATTTT. Translated, it gives CASSSFDVDSGNTIYF. Supplemented by reference TRBV5-1 and TRBJ1-3, the full variable domain reads KAGVTQTPRYLIKTRGQQVTLSCSPISGHRSVSWYQQTPGQGLQFLFEYFSETQRNKGNFPGRFSGRQFSNSRSEMNVSTLELGDSALYLCASSSFDVDSGNTIYFGEGSWLTVV.